The 17 T cell receptor beta chains reported below all come from one sample, sequenced in a study of T cell changes during pregnancy in multiple sclerosis. Profiled with immunoSEQ multiplex PCR; TCRdb holds only in-frame clones, not every one. The sample consists of roughly 74,000 clones, less than 90% of them appearing once. The sample was peripheral blood, taken before pregnancy. All receptors derive from a female donor with multiple sclerosis, enrolled in a pregnancy study.

This clone has a handful of counts. This chain links TRBV6-1 with TRBJ1-2, with 7 bases fitting TRBD1. Trimming took 8 bases from V and 8 from J; bases not matched to a gene: 17. Germline CDR1 reads MNHNS; CDR2 reads SASEGT. The CDR3 spans 15 residues. CDR3 sequence reads: CASYRQGFGTWGYTF. In DNA form, the CDR3 reads TGTGCCAGCTACAGACAGGGATTTGGGACTTGGGGCTACACCTTC.

V is TRBV18 and J is TRBJ2-2; perhaps TRBD2 as D (5 bases). The germline gives CDR1 KGHSH, CDR2 LQKENI. The CDR3 contains 15 residues. The germline V and J ends were trimmed by 3 bases and 1 base, with 9 bases remaining between them. The CDR3 here is CASSPAGGNTGELFF. DNA of the CDR3: TGTGCCAGCTCACCCGCTGGAGGGAACACCGGGGAGCTGTTTTTT. The full variable domain, its missing parts supplied by reference TRBV18 and TRBJ2-2, is NAGVMQNPRHLVRRRGQEARLRCSPMKGHSHVYWYRQLPEEGLKFMVYLQKENIIDESGMPKERFSAEFPKEGPSILRIQQVVRGDSAAYFCASSPAGGNTGELFFGEGSRLTVL.

The rearrangement joins TRBV9 to TRBJ1-1; tentative D call: TRBD1 (6 bases). Trimming pared 0 bases from V and 6 bases from J, leaving 15 bases between. The CDR3 is made up of 15 amino acids. Per the germline V gene, CDR1 is SGDLS and CDR2 is YYNGEE. In nucleotides, the CDR3 is TGTGCCAGCAGCGTAGAAGGGCAGGGGTTCGCTGAAGCTTTCTTT. It codes for CASSVEGQGFAEAFF.

The chain has TRBV6-6 and TRBJ2-5; possible D gene TRBD1, 6 bases. Germline V gene lookup returns CDR1 MNHNY and CDR2 SVGAGI (reference sequence). The ends were cut back, 6 bases at V and 2 bases at J, with 10 bases in the middle. CDR3 length: 13 residues. CDR3 sequence reads: CASRTGMQETQYF. The CDR3 nucleotides read TGTGCCAGCAGGACAGGCATGCAAGAGACCCAGTACTTC.

A remark on this clone: Other DNA sequences in the same sample also yield this CDR3. V is TRBV5-1 and J is TRBJ1-2; D is undetermined. Per germline, CDR1 SGHRS and CDR2 YFSETQ. The CDR3 loop spans 13 amino acids. Trimming took 1 base from V and 2 from J, leaving 6 bases between them. Here the CDR3 reads CASSLPGNYGYTF. CDR3 nucleotide sequence: TGCGCCAGCAGCTTGCCAGGAAACTATGGCTACACCTTC.

The table lists this clone with a count of one. V gene TRBV13 combines with J gene TRBJ2-5; D may be TRBD2 (6 bases). Germline V lookup: CDR1 PRHDT, CDR2 FYEKMQ (reference sequence). V shed 4 bases and J shed 5 bases, with 11 bases lying between them. This CDR3 region has 13 residues. DNA for the CDR3: TGTGCCAGCAGCTGGAGGGAGGCGGAGACCCAGTACTTC. Encoded protein: CASSWREAETQYF.

This chain connects TRBV4-2 to TRBJ1-1, with 8 bases identical to TRBD1. Trimming removed 3 bases from V and 1 base from J; junction bases left unmatched: 7. The length of the CDR3 is 16 residues. In germline, CDR1 is LGHNA, CDR2 YNFKEQ. DNA of the CDR3: TGTGCCAGCAGCCAGCTAAGGGGGACAGGGAACACTGAAGCTTTCTTT. This gives the protein CASSQLRGTGNTEAFF.

This clone was detected only once. V usage is TRBV19 and J usage is TRBJ1-5, with 8 bases aligning to TRBD1. Germline-derived CDR1 and CDR2 are LNHDA and SQIVND (reference sequence). V shed 2 bases and J 6 bases; nucleotides not matched to a gene: 3. The CDR3 loop spans 14 amino acids. CDR3 DNA: TGTGCCAGTAGTATACAGACAGGGGCTCAGCCCCAGCATTTT. Amino acid sequence: CASSIQTGAQPQHF.

This clone came up once. The chain has TRBV6-5 and TRBJ2-2; D is possibly TRBD2 (5 bases). There are 13 residues in the CDR3. The V and J ends lost 0 bases and 8 bases respectively, with 7 bases between them. The germline CDR1 and CDR2 sequences are MNHEY and SVGAGI. The CDR3 spells CASSYSREGELFF. Here the CDR3 DNA reads TGTGCCAGCAGTTACTCCCGGGAAGGGGAGCTGTTTTTT.

The chain has TRBV30 and TRBJ2-3; D uncertain. The germline V gene encodes CDR1 GTSNPN and CDR2 SVGIG (reference sequence). The V and J ends lost 6 bases and 3 bases respectively, with 10 bases between them. This CDR3 is built from 12 residues. CDR3 region: CACSRGTDTQYF. The CDR3 coding sequence is TGTGCCTGTTCCCGAGGAACAGATACGCAGTATTTT.

The chain joins TRBV7-6 to TRBJ1-2; possible D gene TRBD1, 5 bases. The CDR3 has 16 residues. The V end lost 0 bases, the J end lost 8 bases, and 19 bases lay between the germline ends. Per the germline V gene, CDR1 is SGHVS and CDR2 is FNYEAQ. The CDR3 here is CASSLAPDSEASGYTF. CDR3 nucleotides: TGTGCCAGCAGCTTAGCGCCCGACAGTGAGGCCTCCGGCTACACCTTC.

The chain couples TRBV5-6 to TRBJ2-3; 9 bases are shared with TRBD1. Germline V gene sequence: CDR1 SGHDT, CDR2 YYEEEE. Unmatched junction bases numbered 5, after V lost 3 bases and J lost 0 bases. The CDR3 is 16 amino acids. CDR3 protein: CASSWGTGSSTDTQYF. DNA for the CDR3: TGTGCCAGCAGCTGGGGGACAGGGTCCAGCACAGATACGCAGTATTTT.

V is TRBV7-2 and J is TRBJ1-4; no reliable D call. Germline lookup yields CDR1 SGHTA and CDR2 FQGNSA. V was pared by 5 bases and J by 7 bases, with 14 bases between. This CDR3 spans 14 amino acids. The CDR3 loop reads CASSPTRGSEKLFF. CDR3 coding DNA: TGTGCCAGCAGCCCCACGAGAGGGAGTGAAAAACTGTTTTTT. Variable domain in full (rest from reference TRBV7-2 and TRBJ1-4): GAGVSQSPSNKVTEKGKDVELRCDPISGHTALYWYRQSLGQGLEFLIYFQGNSAPDKSGLPSDRFSAERTGGSVSTLTIQRTQQEDSAVYLCASSPTRGSEKLFFGSGTQLSVL.

The chain carries TRBV5-1 and TRBJ1-1; D ambiguous. Deletions cut 1 base from V and 0 bases from J, with 7 bases between. There are 14 residues in the CDR3. CDR1 and CDR2 (germline): SGHRS, YFSETQ. The DNA for the CDR3 is TGCGCCAGCAGCTTGTCCCCGGTGAACACTGAAGCTTTCTTT. Translation gives CASSLSPVNTEAFF.

The J gene is TRBJ1-1, the V gene TRBV7-2, with 9 bases aligning to TRBD1. V gave up 8 bases and J gave up 6 bases; unmatched junction bases: 7. The CDR3 contains 13 residues. Germline V gene lookup returns CDR1 SGHTA and CDR2 FQGNSA. The DNA for the CDR3 is TGTGCCAGCTTACAGGGGGCGGGCGCTGAAGCTTTCTTT. Amino acid sequence: CASLQGAGAEAFF.

The chain joins TRBV4-1 to TRBJ1-1; 7 positions match TRBD1. Trimming removed 4 bases from V and 5 bases from J; junction bases left unmatched: 1. Germline CDR1 is MGHRA and CDR2 is YSYEKL. CDR3 length equals 12 residues. The CDR3 loop is CASSPGGTEAFF. The CDR3 nucleotides are TGCGCCAGCAGCCCAGGGGGTACTGAAGCTTTCTTT.

This chain joins TRBV6-5 and TRBJ2-1; D might be TRBD1 (5 bases). This CDR3 has 16 amino acids. V was cut by 0 bases and J by 0 bases, with 9 bases left in between. The germline gives CDR1 MNHEY, CDR2 SVGAGI. This CDR3 is CASSYSHRPSYNEQFF. In DNA, the CDR3 is TGTGCCAGCAGTTACTCGCACAGGCCCTCCTACAATGAGCAGTTCTTC.